This T cell receptor (beta chain) is from a study of healthy donors' naive CD4 and CD8 T cells. Study-level findings and limits: Positive CDR3 charge linked to CD4+ cells, negative to CD8+ cells.

A linear amplification protocol produced the TCR libraries from around 0.55 ug of total RNA. Each CDR3 protein is one row after TCRdb ran MiXCR on the reads. The data contain approximately 180,000 distinct CDR3 sequences, around 80% of them singletons. Concerning this clonotype itself: The antigen remains unidentified.

CDR1 and CDR2 from the germline V gene are LNHDA and SQIVND (reference sequence). Between the trimmed V and J ends, which lost 1 base and 6 bases, there was a span of 12 bases. This CDR3 region has 14 residues. The material sequenced was naive CD4+ and CD8+ T cells sorted from blood, pooled from several donors. The TCR was taken from a pool of human donors in good health; the sample pools cells from several healthy donors. This chain uses TRBV19 with TRBJ1-1; D ambiguous. The CDR3 here is CASSIVGGTSEAFF. The CDR3 DNA sequence: TGTGCCAGTAGTATAGTGGGTGGAACTTCTGAAGCTTTCTTT.